Listed below are T cell receptor beta chains from one sample, sequenced in a study of cytomegalovirus exposure and HLA in healthy donors. The method was immunoSEQ multiplex PCR; TCRdb's version includes in-frame clones alone and lacks a portion of them. The sample contains under 100,000 clones, over 9% of which appear only once. The sequencing sample was made of PBMCs. These receptors came from a man aged 55-75 years in good health and CMV-seropositive. Both conserved end residues are part of each CDR3. Fields, in order: clone size, CDR3 length, D gene, J gene, V gene, CDR3 DNA, CDR3 protein. The D gene is left open where the match is weak. The size of a clone is reported for some rows only, either as once, few or many, or as a class for expanded clones.

clone_size: NA; cdr3_length: 14; d_call: NA; j_call: TRBJ2-2; v_call: TRBV29-1; cdr3_nt: TGCAGCGTTCGCGGCGCCATATCCACCGGGGAGCTGTTTTTT; cdr3_aa: CSVRGAISTGELFF
clone_size: few; cdr3_length: 14; d_call: NA; j_call: TRBJ1-1; v_call: TRBV7-9; cdr3_nt: TGTGCCAGCAGCTTAGGATACGGTCAAAGAGTAGCTTTCTTT; cdr3_aa: CASSLGYGQRVAFF
clone_size: few; cdr3_length: 14; d_call: TRBD1; j_call: TRBJ1-2; v_call: TRBV10-3; cdr3_nt: TGTGCCATCAGTGAGGAGACAGGGGCTACTGGCTACACCTTC; cdr3_aa: CAISEETGATGYTF
clone_size: few; cdr3_length: 13; d_call: TRBD1; j_call: TRBJ1-2; v_call: TRBV28; cdr3_nt: TGTGCCAGCAGTTCAGGGACAGTCTATGGCTACACCTTC; cdr3_aa: CASSSGTVYGYTF
clone_size: NA; cdr3_length: 14; d_call: NA; j_call: TRBJ2-1; v_call: TRBV6-4; cdr3_nt: TGTGCCAGCAGTTGGGGGACACTTTCCAATGAGCAGTTCTTC; cdr3_aa: CASSWGTLSNEQFF
clone_size: NA; cdr3_length: 15; d_call: NA; j_call: TRBJ2-5; v_call: TRBV6-5; cdr3_nt: TGTGCCAGCAGTTTTTCCTTTGGTCCACAGGAGACCCAGTACTTC; cdr3_aa: CASSFSFGPQETQYF
clone_size: NA; cdr3_length: 15; d_call: TRBD1; j_call: TRBJ1-1; v_call: TRBV13; cdr3_nt: TGTGCCAGCAGCCGACGGGACAGAACAAACACTGAAGCTTTCTTT; cdr3_aa: CASSRRDRTNTEAFF
clone_size: NA; cdr3_length: 14; d_call: NA; j_call: TRBJ1-1; v_call: TRBV25-1; cdr3_nt: TGTGCCAGCAGGGAAGCGGGGATGAACACTGAAGCTTTCTTT; cdr3_aa: CASREAGMNTEAFF
clone_size: NA; cdr3_length: 13; d_call: NA; j_call: TRBJ2-3; v_call: TRBV4-1; cdr3_nt: TGCGCCAGCAGCGGGGCCGCACAAGATACGCAGTATTTT; cdr3_aa: CASSGAAQDTQYF
clone_size: NA; cdr3_length: 14; d_call: TRBD1; j_call: TRBJ1-1; v_call: TRBV6-5; cdr3_nt: TGTGCCAGCAGAGCCCCGGACAGGGGACCTGAAGCTTTCTTT; cdr3_aa: CASRAPDRGPEAFF
clone_size: few; cdr3_length: 15; d_call: TRBD2; j_call: TRBJ2-5; v_call: TRBV10-3; cdr3_nt: TGTGCCATCTCCCAAGCGGGCGCGGGGGAAGAGACCCAGTACTTC; cdr3_aa: CAISQAGAGEETQYF
clone_size: few; cdr3_length: 13; d_call: NA; j_call: TRBJ2-7; v_call: TRBV19; cdr3_nt: TGTGCCAGTAGTCCCCTCGGAGCCCGAGAGCAGTACTTC; cdr3_aa: CASSPLGAREQYF
clone_size: NA; cdr3_length: 16; d_call: NA; j_call: TRBJ2-2; v_call: TRBV2; cdr3_nt: TGTGCCAGCAGTGAGACTGGACTTCCAGACACCGGGGAGCTGTTTTTT; cdr3_aa: CASSETGLPDTGELFF
clone_size: NA; cdr3_length: 14; d_call: TRBD1; j_call: TRBJ1-5; v_call: TRBV5-6; cdr3_nt: TGTGCCAGCAGCGAACAGGGGTTGAATCAGCCCCAGCATTTT; cdr3_aa: CASSEQGLNQPQHF
clone_size: once; cdr3_length: 18; d_call: TRBD2; j_call: TRBJ2-3; v_call: TRBV19; cdr3_nt: TGTGCCAGTAGTATAGAAGGGACTAGCGGGAGTGGAACAGATACGCAGTATTTT; cdr3_aa: CASSIEGTSGSGTDTQYF
clone_size: NA; cdr3_length: 15; d_call: NA; j_call: TRBJ1-5; v_call: TRBV30; cdr3_nt: TGTGCCTGGAGTCGCCGTGACTCCAGCAATCAGCCCCAGCATTTT; cdr3_aa: CAWSRRDSSNQPQHF
clone_size: NA; cdr3_length: 15; d_call: TRBD2; j_call: TRBJ2-3; v_call: TRBV6-6; cdr3_nt: TGTGCCAGCAGTTACGGGACTAGCGTTAGAGATACGCAGTATTTT; cdr3_aa: CASSYGTSVRDTQYF
clone_size: few; cdr3_length: 14; d_call: NA; j_call: TRBJ1-2; v_call: TRBV28; cdr3_nt: TGTGCCAGCAGTTTAAACAGGGATAACTATGGCTACACCTTC; cdr3_aa: CASSLNRDNYGYTF
clone_size: NA; cdr3_length: 15; d_call: TRBD2; j_call: TRBJ2-1; v_call: TRBV5-1; cdr3_nt: TGCGCCAGCAGCTTGGGGTTAGCGGGACCCAATGAGCAGTTCTTC; cdr3_aa: CASSLGLAGPNEQFF
clone_size: NA; cdr3_length: 14; d_call: NA; j_call: TRBJ1-2; v_call: TRBV7-3; cdr3_nt: TGTGCCAGCAGCCCAACAGGGTACGACTATGGCTACACCTTC; cdr3_aa: CASSPTGYDYGYTF
clone_size: NA; cdr3_length: 15; d_call: NA; j_call: TRBJ1-5; v_call: TRBV5-4; cdr3_nt: TGTGCCAGCAGCGCGGGAGGGGGGATAGGGCAGCCCCAGCATTTT; cdr3_aa: CASSAGGGIGQPQHF
clone_size: NA; cdr3_length: 16; d_call: NA; j_call: TRBJ1-2; v_call: TRBV6-1; cdr3_nt: TGTGCCAGCAGTGAAGGGGCAGGGTATATTTCCTATGGCTACACCTTC; cdr3_aa: CASSEGAGYISYGYTF
clone_size: few; cdr3_length: 15; d_call: NA; j_call: TRBJ1-5; v_call: TRBV7-2; cdr3_nt: TGTGCCAGCAGCTTAGAAAGGGGTCACAATCAGCCCCAGCATTTT; cdr3_aa: CASSLERGHNQPQHF
clone_size: NA; cdr3_length: 13; d_call: TRBD1; j_call: TRBJ1-2; v_call: TRBV28; cdr3_nt: TGTGCCAGCAGTCAGACAGGGGGCTTTGGCTACACCTTC; cdr3_aa: CASSQTGGFGYTF
clone_size: few; cdr3_length: 14; d_call: NA; j_call: TRBJ2-3; v_call: TRBV6-4; cdr3_nt: TGTGCCAGCAGTGACTACGGGGGCACAGATACGCAGTATTTT; cdr3_aa: CASSDYGGTDTQYF
clone_size: few; cdr3_length: 18; d_call: TRBD1; j_call: TRBJ2-3; v_call: TRBV5-1; cdr3_nt: TGCGCCAGCAGCTTATCGCCGACAGGGGGATATGGCACAGATACGCAGTATTTT; cdr3_aa: CASSLSPTGGYGTDTQYF
clone_size: few; cdr3_length: 14; d_call: TRBD2; j_call: TRBJ2-1; v_call: TRBV18; cdr3_nt: TGTGCCAGCTCACCCCGGACTAGCGGGAGGGGCAAGTTCTTC; cdr3_aa: CASSPRTSGRGKFF